Listed below are T cell receptor beta chains from one sample, sequenced in a study of T cell responses to AZD1222 COVID-19 vaccine. The method was immunoSEQ multiplex PCR; TCRdb's version includes in-frame clones alone and lacks a portion of them. The sample contains roughly 150,000 clones, 92% of which appear only once. The specimen was peripheral blood, collected 28 days after the second AZD1222 dose. These receptors all come from an adult who received the AZD1222 COVID-19 vaccine. The CDR3 runs from the conserved cysteine through the conserved F or W. A D gene is named only where the DNA matches it firmly. Clone size appears in some rows only: once, few, many, or a class for an expanded clone.

clone size | J gene | V gene | CDR3 length | D gene | CDR3 protein | CDR3 DNA
. | TRBJ1-5 | TRBV4-1 | 14 | . | CASSLPDSNQPQHF | TGCGCCAGCAGCCTACCCGATAGCAATCAGCCCCAGCATTTT
. | TRBJ2-7 | TRBV6-5 | 14 | . | CASSYSDSTYEQYF | TGTGCCAGCAGTTACTCGGACAGCACCTACGAGCAGTACTTC
. | TRBJ1-2 | TRBV7-2 | 13 | . | CASSAGGGEGYTF | TGTGCCAGCAGCGCTGGAGGGGGGGAAGGCTACACCTTC
. | TRBJ1-3 | TRBV6-5 | 15 | . | CASSYRFPSGNTIYF | TGTGCCAGCAGTTACAGGTTCCCATCTGGAAACACCATATATTTT
. | TRBJ1-2 | TRBV5-5 | 16 | TRBD1 | CASSLQGRGLIYGYTF | TGTGCCAGCAGCTTGCAGGGCAGGGGGCTTATTTATGGCTACACCTTC
. | TRBJ1-5 | TRBV5-6 | 14 | . | CASSLEGDNQPQHF | TGTGCCAGCAGCTTGGAAGGGGACAATCAGCCCCAGCATTTT
. | TRBJ2-5 | TRBV3-1/TRBV3-2 | 14 | . | CASSQWTTEETQYF | TGTGCCAGCAGCCAATGGACTACCGAAGAGACCCAGTACTTC
. | TRBJ2-5 | TRBV10-2 | 14 | . | CASSPLDSQETQYF | TGCGCCAGCAGCCCCCTGGACTCCCAAGAGACCCAGTACTTC
. | TRBJ1-1 | TRBV13 | 16 | TRBD1 | CASSLPGTGNLSEAFF | TGTGCCAGCAGCCTCCCCGGGACAGGGAATTTATCTGAAGCTTTCTTT
. | TRBJ2-2 | TRBV9 | 16 | TRBD1 | CASSSSTGGTSGELFF | TGTGCCAGCAGCTCTTCGACAGGGGGCACGTCCGGGGAGCTGTTTTTT
. | TRBJ2-7 | TRBV5-1 | 14 | TRBD1 | CASSWTGGAELRYF | TGCGCCAGCAGCTGGACAGGGGGCGCGGAGTTGCGGTACTTC
. | TRBJ1-2 | TRBV28 | 17 | TRBD1 | CASVYGTGEAMNYGYTF | TGTGCCAGCGTGTACGGGACAGGGGAGGCTATGAACTATGGCTACACCTTC
. | TRBJ2-7 | TRBV10-2 | 13 | . | CASSEGADYEQYF | TGCGCCAGCAGTGAGGGGGCAGATTACGAGCAGTACTTC
once | TRBJ2-7 | TRBV12-3/TRBV12-4 | 12 | TRBD1 | CASSLTGNEQYF | TGTGCCAGCAGTCTGACAGGGAACGAGCAGTACTTC
. | TRBJ1-1 | TRBV5-1 | 15 | TRBD1 | CASRTGGSGKTEAFF | TGCGCCAGCAGAACAGGGGGATCGGGGAAAACTGAAGCTTTCTTT
. | TRBJ1-1 | TRBV11-2 | 16 | . | CASSLGLIGLNTEAFF | TGTGCCAGCAGCTTAGGCCTGATCGGCTTGAACACTGAAGCTTTCTTT
. | TRBJ1-4 | TRBV19 | 16 | . | CASSSWTGPGNEKLFF | TGTGCCAGTAGTTCATGGACGGGCCCCGGTAATGAAAAACTGTTTTTT
. | TRBJ1-1 | TRBV7-8 | 14 | . | CASSPPGRNTEAFF | TGTGCCAGCAGCCCCCCTGGACGGAACACTGAAGCTTTCTTT
. | TRBJ1-2 | TRBV2 | 15 | . | CASSEAVQIGYGYTF | TGTGCCAGCAGTGAAGCCGTTCAAATCGGCTATGGCTACACCTTC
. | TRBJ1-2 | TRBV5-1 | 10 | . | CASSSYGYTF | TGCGCCAGCAGTTCTTATGGCTACACCTTC
. | TRBJ2-7 | TRBV11-3 | 13 | . | CASSSNRVSEQYF | TGTGCCAGCAGCTCAAACAGGGTGAGCGAGCAGTACTTC
. | TRBJ1-1 | TRBV10-1 | 14 | . | CASSESDVGTEAFF | TGCGCCAGCAGTGAGTCCGACGTAGGAACTGAAGCTTTCTTT
. | TRBJ1-5 | TRBV6-2/TRBV6-3 | 17 | . | CASSYLPWGGGNQPQHF | TGTGCCAGCAGTTACCTTCCCTGGGGGGGAGGCAATCAGCCCCAGCATTTT